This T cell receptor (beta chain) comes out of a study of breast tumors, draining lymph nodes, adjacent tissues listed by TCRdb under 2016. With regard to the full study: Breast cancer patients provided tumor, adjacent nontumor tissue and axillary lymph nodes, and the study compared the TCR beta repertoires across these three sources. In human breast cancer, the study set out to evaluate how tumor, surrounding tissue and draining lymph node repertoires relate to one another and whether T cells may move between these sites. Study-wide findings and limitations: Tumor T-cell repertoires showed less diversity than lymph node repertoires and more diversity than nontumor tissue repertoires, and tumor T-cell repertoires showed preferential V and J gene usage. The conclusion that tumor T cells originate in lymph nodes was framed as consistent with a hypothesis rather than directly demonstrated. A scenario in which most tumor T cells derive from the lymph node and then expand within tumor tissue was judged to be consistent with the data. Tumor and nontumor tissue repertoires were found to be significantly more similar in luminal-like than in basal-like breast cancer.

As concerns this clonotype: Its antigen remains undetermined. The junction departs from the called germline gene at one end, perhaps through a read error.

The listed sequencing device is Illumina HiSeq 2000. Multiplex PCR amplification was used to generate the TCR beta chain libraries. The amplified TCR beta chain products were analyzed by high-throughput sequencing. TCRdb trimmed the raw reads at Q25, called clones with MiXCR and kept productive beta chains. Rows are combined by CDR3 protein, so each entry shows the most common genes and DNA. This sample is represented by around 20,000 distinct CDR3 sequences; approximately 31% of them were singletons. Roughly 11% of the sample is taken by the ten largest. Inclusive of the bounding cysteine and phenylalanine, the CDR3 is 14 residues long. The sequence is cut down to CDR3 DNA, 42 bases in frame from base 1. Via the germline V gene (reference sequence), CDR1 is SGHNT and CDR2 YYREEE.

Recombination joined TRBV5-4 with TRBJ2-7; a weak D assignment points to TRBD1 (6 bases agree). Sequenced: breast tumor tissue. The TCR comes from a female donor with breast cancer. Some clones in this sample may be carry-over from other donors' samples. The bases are TGTGCAAGCAGCTTGAGGGGACATCAATACGAGCTGTACTTC. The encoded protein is CASSLRGHQYELYF.